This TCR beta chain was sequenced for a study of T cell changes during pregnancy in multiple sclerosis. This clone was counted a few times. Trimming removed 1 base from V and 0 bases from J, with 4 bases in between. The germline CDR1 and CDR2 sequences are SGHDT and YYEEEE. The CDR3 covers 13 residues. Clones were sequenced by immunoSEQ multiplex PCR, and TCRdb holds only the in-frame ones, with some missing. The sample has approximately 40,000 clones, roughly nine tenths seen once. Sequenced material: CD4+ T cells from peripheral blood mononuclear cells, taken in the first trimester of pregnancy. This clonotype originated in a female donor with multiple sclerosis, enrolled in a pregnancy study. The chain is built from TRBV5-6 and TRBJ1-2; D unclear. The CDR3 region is CASSLITNYGYTF. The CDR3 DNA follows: TGTGCCAGCAGCTTGATCACTAACTATGGCTACACCTTC. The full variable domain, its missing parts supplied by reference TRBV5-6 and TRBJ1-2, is DAGVTQSPTHLIKTRGQQVTLRCSPKSGHDTVSWYQQALGQGPQFIFQYYEEEERQRGNFPDRFSGHQFPNYSSELNVNALLLGDSALYLCASSLITNYGYTFGSGTRLTVV.